One and the same sample provided the 9 T cell receptor beta chains below, sequenced in a study of vaccination and CD4 T cells after COVID-19. Their target antigens are unknown. Noted treatment: roughly nine-day PBMC culture with coronavirus spike peptide pools or control peptides (ViraFEST assay). The Oncomine TCR Beta short-read assay was what sequenced the DNA obtained from cultured CD4+ T cells. TCRdb fed the PCR reads into MiXCR, producing one record per CDR3 protein. The data hold 9,000 to 15,000 distinct CDR3 sequences, with under 55% observed a single time. Specimen: CD4+ T cells from blood, cultured in vitro. The receptors stem from a human donor who had recovered from COVID-19.

The chain is built from TRBV20-1 and TRBJ2-1; weak D call: TRBD2 (6 bases). This CDR3 comprises 14 residues. V gave up 6 bases and J gave up 0 bases, with 12 bases separating them. Germline V gene data show CDR1 as DFQATT and CDR2 as SNEGSKA (reference sequence). The CDR3 nucleotides are TGCAGTGCCCGGGGTAGCGGCTCCTACAATGAGCAGTTCTTC. Its protein is CSARGSGSYNEQFF.

The chain combines TRBV20-1 with TRBJ2-7, with D possibly being TRBD1 (5 bases). The V end was cut by 8 bases, the J end by 3 bases, with 23 bases between. This CDR3 comprises 15 residues. Germline CDR1 reads DFQATT; CDR2 reads SNEGSKA (reference sequence). The CDR3: CSTRKRDSSDYEQYF. The CDR3 region has the DNA TGCAGTACAAGAAAACGTGACAGTTCCGACTACGAGCAGTACTTC.

The J gene is TRBJ2-5, the V gene TRBV6-2 or TRBV6-3, with 8 positions matching TRBD2. The germline gives CDR1 MNHEY, CDR2 SVGEGT. The CDR3 extends over 16 amino acids. V shed 1 base, J shed 0 bases, and the junction held 4 bases outside the gene matches. The DNA of the CDR3 is TGTGCCAGCAGTTACTGGGCGGGAGGTTACCAAGAGACCCAGTACTTC. It specifies CASSYWAGGYQETQYF.

The rearrangement links TRBV5-6 to TRBJ2-5, with 7 bases matching TRBD2. CDR3 length equals 14 residues. Germline loops: CDR1 SGHDT, CDR2 YYEEEE. V lost 4 bases and J lost 3; bases outside the gene matches: 6. The CDR3 is CASSDTAGEETQYF. In nucleotides, the CDR3 is TGTGCCAGCAGCGACACTGCGGGAGAAGAGACCCAGTACTTC.

The rearrangement links TRBV7-8 to TRBJ2-7, with a weak D call TRBD2 (5 bases). This CDR3 is 15 amino acids long. CDR1 is SGHVS and CDR2 is FQNEAQ in the germline V gene. Deletions cut 5 bases from V and 3 bases from J, with 17 bases between. CDR3 coding DNA: TGTGCCAGCAGCCAAAGGAGGATGAGCGGCTACGAGCAGTACTTC. This translates into CASSQRRMSGYEQYF.

The V and J genes are TRBV7-6 and TRBJ1-4, with D uncertain. This CDR3 has 12 residues. Germline CDR1 reads SGHVS; CDR2 reads FNYEAQ. Trimming shortened V by 4 bases and J by 11 bases, and 11 bases separated the two germline ends. The CDR3 is CASSSEVEKLFF. The DNA of the CDR3 is TGTGCCAGCAGCTCCGAGGTGGAGAAACTGTTTTTT.

The V call is TRBV19, the J call TRBJ1-1; D not certain. This CDR3 comprises 14 residues. CDR1 and CDR2 from the germline V gene are LNHDA and SQIVND (reference sequence). The V end was cut by 3 bases, the J end by 12 bases, with 20 bases between. The CDR3 DNA reads TGTGCCAGTAGTATGGATCTTTCATGGGTCGGAACTTTCTTT. Translating it yields CASSMDLSWVGTFF.

Here the CDR3 DNA reads TGCGCCAGCAGCTTGGGTTCACCCAATCAGCCCCAGCATTTT. Residues: CASSLGSPNQPQHF. The V call is TRBV5-1, the J call TRBJ1-5; D is unclear. Per the germline V gene, CDR1 is SGHRS and CDR2 is YFSETQ. The V end lost 0 bases, the J end lost 3 bases, and 7 bases lay between the germline ends. There are 14 residues in the CDR3.

This chain links TRBV27 with TRBJ2-5; weak D call: TRBD1 (6 bases). V lost 5 bases to trimming and J lost 2 bases, with 15 bases between them. The CDR3 loop spans 15 amino acids. Germline loops: CDR1 MNHEY, CDR2 SMNVEV (reference sequence). The DNA of the CDR3 is TGTGCCAGCAGTCCAGGGGCAGGGGTTCAAGAGACCCAGTACTTC. Protein: CASSPGAGVQETQYF.